This TCR beta chain appears in the sequencing data of a study of T cells in women clearing cervical HPV infection. Findings and caveats of the study: CIN3+ cases had significantly higher TCR repertoire richness than controls, but evenness did not differ.

Of note for this clone: Its antigen remains unidentified. The CDR3 end lies 3 residues beyond the end of the read and is filled in from the germline J gene.

Per the germline V gene, CDR1 is DFQATT and CDR2 is SNEGSKA (reference sequence). This CDR3 is 13 amino acids long. Method: immunoSEQ multiplex PCR; TCRdb's copy keeps in-frame clones and lacks some. The sample yields some 31,000 clones, of which the top ten take up approximately 3%. This receptor was taken from a woman aged 18-70 years with a cervical HPV16 infection that either progressed to CIN3+ or cleared (not recorded which). Sequenced sample: blood buffy coat. The chain links TRBV20-1 to TRBJ1-2, with TRBD1 identical over 10 bases. Incomplete CDR3 DNA: TGCAGTGCTCCCTCGACAGGGGGCAGGGGC. Translating it yields CSAPSTGGRG. The complete CDR3 reads CSAPSTGGRGYTF.